This T cell receptor beta chain was identified in a study of T cells after yellow fever vaccination. General observations from the study: Post-booster repertoires again held most primary-vaccination clones (roughly 95% CD4, 88% CD8). A small share of clonotypes appeared in both CD4 and CD8 compartments. Abundant bulk-population clonotypes could contaminate the FACS-sorted repertoires.

Germline CDR1 and CDR2: SQVTM and ANQGSEA. The CDR3 contains 12 residues. Trimming cost V 6 bases and J 8 bases, with 13 bases left between them. Note on this clonotype: Its antigen is not known.

The TCR cDNA carried a universal primer site and UMIs from 5'RACE template switching. Each CDR3 protein is one row after TCRdb ran MiXCR on the 5' RACE reads. The table has some 560,000 distinct CDR3 sequences, roughly 17% seen once; the top ten hold 17%. This clonotype was obtained from a man between 18 and 29 years old who received the YFV17D yellow fever vaccine. This sequence joins TRBV29-1 and TRBJ1-4, with no clear D. The sequencing used PBMCs, collected 5 days after the first yellow fever vaccination. The CDR3, as DNA: TGCAGCGTCCACCACGAGGGAGAAAAACTGTTTTTT. Translating gives CSVHHEGEKLFF.